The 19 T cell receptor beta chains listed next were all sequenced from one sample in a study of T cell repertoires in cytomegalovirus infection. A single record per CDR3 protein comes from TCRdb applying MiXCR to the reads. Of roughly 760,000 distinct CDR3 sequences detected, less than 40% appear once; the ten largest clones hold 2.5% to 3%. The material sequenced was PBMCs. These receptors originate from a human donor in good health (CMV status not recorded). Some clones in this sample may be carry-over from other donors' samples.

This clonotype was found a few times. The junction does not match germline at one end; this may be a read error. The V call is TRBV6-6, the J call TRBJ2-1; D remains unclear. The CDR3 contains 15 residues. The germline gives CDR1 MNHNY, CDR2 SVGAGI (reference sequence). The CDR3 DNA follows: TGTGCCAGCAGTCCCCGCGGTAGCTCCAACAATGAGCAGTTCTTC. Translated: CASSPRGSSNNEQFF.

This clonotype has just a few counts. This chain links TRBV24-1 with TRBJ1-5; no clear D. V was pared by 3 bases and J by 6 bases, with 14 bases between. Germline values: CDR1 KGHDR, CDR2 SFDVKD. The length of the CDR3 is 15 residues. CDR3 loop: CATSDTSGGGQPQHF. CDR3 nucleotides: TGTGCCACCAGTGATACCTCAGGAGGCGGTCAGCCCCAGCATTTT.

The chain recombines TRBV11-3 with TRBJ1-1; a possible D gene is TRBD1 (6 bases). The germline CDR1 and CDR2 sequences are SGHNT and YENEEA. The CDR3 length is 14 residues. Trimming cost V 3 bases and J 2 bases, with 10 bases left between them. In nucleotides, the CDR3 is TGTGCCAGCAGCTTGGGACATAGAAACACTGAAGCTTTCTTT. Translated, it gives CASSLGHRNTEAFF.

CDR3 coding DNA: TGCGCCAGCAGCCAAGATAGGGGGATGGGTGGCTACACCTTC. It encodes CASSQDRGMGGYTF. The rearrangement joins TRBV4-1 to TRBJ1-2; the D gene is possibly TRBD1 (6 bases). V lost 0 bases and J lost 7, with 12 bases in between. CDR1 MGHRA and CDR2 YSYEKL come from the germline V gene. This CDR3 spans 14 amino acids.

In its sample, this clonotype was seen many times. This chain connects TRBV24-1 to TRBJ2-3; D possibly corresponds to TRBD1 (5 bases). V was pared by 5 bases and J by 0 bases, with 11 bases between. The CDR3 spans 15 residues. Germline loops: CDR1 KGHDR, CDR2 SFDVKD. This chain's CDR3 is CATSGRQISTDTQYF. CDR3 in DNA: TGTGCCACCAGTGGTCGACAGATAAGCACAGATACGCAGTATTTT.

This CDR3 reads CASSLRPPGSGRVWEQFF. CDR3 DNA: TGTGCCAGCAGTTTAAGGCCCCCGGGTAGCGGGAGGGTTTGGGAGCAGTTCTTC. V and J are TRBV27 and TRBJ2-1; TRBD2 aligns across 11 bases. The junction had 16 bases not matched to a gene; V was cut back by 2 bases and J by 10 bases. The CDR3 length is 18 residues. Germline CDR1 MNHEY, CDR2 SMNVEV (reference sequence).

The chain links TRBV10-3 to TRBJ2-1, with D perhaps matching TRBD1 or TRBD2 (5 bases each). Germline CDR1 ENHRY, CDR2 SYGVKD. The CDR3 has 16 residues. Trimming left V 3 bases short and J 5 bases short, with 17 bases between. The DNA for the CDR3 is TGTGCCATCAGTGACACCCGGGACGGCCCCGACAATGAGCAGTTCTTC. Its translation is CAISDTRDGPDNEQFF.

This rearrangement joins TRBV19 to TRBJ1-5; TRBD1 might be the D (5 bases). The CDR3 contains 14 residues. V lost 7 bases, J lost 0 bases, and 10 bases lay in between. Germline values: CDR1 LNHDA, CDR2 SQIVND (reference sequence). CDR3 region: CASNRRYSNQPQHF. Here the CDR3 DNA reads TGTGCCAGTAACAGGCGTTATAGCAATCAGCCCCAGCATTTT.

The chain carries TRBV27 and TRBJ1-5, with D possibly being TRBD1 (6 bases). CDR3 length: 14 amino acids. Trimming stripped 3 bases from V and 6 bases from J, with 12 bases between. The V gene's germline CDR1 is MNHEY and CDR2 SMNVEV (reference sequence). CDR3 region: CASSFTGMGQPQHF. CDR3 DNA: TGTGCCAGCAGTTTTACAGGGATGGGTCAGCCCCAGCATTTT.

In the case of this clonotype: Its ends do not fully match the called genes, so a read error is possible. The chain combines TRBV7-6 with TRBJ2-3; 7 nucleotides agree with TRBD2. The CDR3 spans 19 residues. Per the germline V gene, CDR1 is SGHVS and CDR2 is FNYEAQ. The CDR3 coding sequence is TGTGCCAGCAGCTTTCCCCCCATCTTGTCGGGGAGGGCCACCGATACGCGGTGTTTT. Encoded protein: CASSFPPILSGRATDTRCF.

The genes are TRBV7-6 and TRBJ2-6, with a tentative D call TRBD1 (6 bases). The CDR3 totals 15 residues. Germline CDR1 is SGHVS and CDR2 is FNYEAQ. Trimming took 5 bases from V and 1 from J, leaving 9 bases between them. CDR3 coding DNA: TGTGCCAGCAGCCGTGGACAGTCTGGGGCCAACGTCCTGACTTTC. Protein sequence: CASSRGQSGANVLTF.

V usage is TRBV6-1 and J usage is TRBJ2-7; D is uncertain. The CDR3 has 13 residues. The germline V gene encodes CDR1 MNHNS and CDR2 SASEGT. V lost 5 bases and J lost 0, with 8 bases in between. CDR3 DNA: TGTGCCAGCAGTCCTCGGTACTCCTACGAGCAGTACTTC. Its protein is CASSPRYSYEQYF.

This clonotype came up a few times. DNA for the CDR3: TGTGCCAGCAGTGTTTTGGACCAAGAGACCCAGTACTTC. Translation: CASSVLDQETQYF. The chain joins TRBV2 to TRBJ2-5; unclear D gene. The CDR3 sequence is 13 residues long. V shed 4 bases and J shed 0 bases, with 6 bases lying between them. Germline CDR1 is SNHLY and CDR2 is FYNNEI.

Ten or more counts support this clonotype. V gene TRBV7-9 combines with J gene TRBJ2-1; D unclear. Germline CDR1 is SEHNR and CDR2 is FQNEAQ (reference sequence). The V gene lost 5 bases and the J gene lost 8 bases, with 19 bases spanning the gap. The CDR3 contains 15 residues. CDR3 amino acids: CASSPAPRPWDEQFF. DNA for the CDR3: TGTGCCAGCAGCCCAGCGCCGCGGCCGTGGGATGAGCAGTTCTTC. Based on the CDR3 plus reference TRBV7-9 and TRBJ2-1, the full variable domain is DTGVSQNPRHKITKRGQNVTFRCDPISEHNRLYWYRQTLGQGPEFLTYFQNEAQLEKSRLLSDRFSAERPKGSFSTLEIQRTEQGDSAMYLCASSPAPRPWDEQFFGPGTRLTVL.

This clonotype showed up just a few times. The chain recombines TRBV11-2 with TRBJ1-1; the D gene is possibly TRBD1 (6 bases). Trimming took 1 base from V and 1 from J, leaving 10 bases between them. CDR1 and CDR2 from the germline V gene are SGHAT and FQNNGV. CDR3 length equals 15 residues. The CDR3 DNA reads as TGTGCCAGCAGCTTAGGGGGACACCGGAACACTGAAGCTTTCTTT. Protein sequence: CASSLGGHRNTEAFF. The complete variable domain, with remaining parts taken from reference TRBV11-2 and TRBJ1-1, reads EAGVAQSPRYKIIEKRQSVAFWCNPISGHATLYWYQQILGQGPKLLIQFQNNGVVDDSQLPKDRFSAERLKGVDSTLKIQPAKLEDSAVYLCASSLGGHRNTEAFFGQGTRLTVV.

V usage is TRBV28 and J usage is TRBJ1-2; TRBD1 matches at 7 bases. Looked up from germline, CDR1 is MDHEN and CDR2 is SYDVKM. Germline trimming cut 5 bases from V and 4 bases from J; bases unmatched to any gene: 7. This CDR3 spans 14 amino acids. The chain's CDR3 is CASSLIGGGYGYTF. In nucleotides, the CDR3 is TGTGCCAGCAGTCTTATAGGGGGCGGCTATGGCTACACCTTC.

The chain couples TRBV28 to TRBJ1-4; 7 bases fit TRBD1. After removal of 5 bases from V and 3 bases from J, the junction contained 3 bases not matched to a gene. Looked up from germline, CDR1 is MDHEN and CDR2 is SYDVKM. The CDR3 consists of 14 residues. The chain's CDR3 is CASSRGTANEKLFF. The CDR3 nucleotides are TGTGCCAGCAGTCGGGGGACAGCTAATGAAAAACTGTTTTTT.

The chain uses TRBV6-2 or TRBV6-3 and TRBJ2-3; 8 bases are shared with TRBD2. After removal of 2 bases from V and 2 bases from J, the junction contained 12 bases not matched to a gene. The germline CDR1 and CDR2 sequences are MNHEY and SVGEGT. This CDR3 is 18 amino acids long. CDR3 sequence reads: CASSYPPELAVYTDTQYF. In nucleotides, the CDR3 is TGTGCCAGCAGTTACCCTCCGGAACTAGCGGTATACACAGATACGCAGTATTTT.

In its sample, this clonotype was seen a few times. The CDR3 DNA follows: TGTGCCAGCAGCTTATGGGGGACGACCTACACCTTC. This translates into CASSLWGTTYTF. The chain links TRBV7-2 to TRBJ1-2; TRBD1 might be the D (5 bases). Germline V gene data show CDR1 as SGHTA and CDR2 as FQGNSA. This CDR3 is 12 amino acids long. V was clipped by 2 bases and J by 10 bases, with 11 bases between them.